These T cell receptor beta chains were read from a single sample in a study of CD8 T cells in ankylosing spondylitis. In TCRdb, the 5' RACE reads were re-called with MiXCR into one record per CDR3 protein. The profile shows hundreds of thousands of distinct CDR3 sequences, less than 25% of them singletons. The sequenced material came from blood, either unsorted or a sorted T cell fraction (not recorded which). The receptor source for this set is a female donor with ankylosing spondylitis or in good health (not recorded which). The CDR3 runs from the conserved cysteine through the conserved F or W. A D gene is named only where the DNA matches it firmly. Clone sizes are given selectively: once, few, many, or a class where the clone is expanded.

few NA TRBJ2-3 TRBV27 CASSLNRARDTQYF TGTGCCAGCAGTTTAAATAGAGCCAGGGATACGCAGTATTTT
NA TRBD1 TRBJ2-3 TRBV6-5 CASSSTGGQGATDTQYF TGTGCCAGCAGTTCAACCGGCGGACAGGGGGCTACAGATACGCAGTATTTT
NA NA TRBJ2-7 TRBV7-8 CASSFTVGDEQYF TGTGCCAGCAGCTTTACGGTTGGCGACGAGCAGTACTTC
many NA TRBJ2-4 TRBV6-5 CASSLGGENIQYF TGTGCCAGCAGCCTCGGGGGAGAAAACATTCAGTACTTC
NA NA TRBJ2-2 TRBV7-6 CASSGNGRPGELFF TGTGCCAGCAGCGGGAATGGGCGGCCCGGGGAGCTGTTTTTT
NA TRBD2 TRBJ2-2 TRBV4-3 CASSQGWTSGPDTGELFF TGCGCCAGCAGCCAAGGATGGACTAGCGGCCCTGACACCGGGGAGCTGTTTTTT
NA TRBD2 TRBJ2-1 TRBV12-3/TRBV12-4 CACTGLAGDNEQFF TGTGCCTGCACCGGACTAGCGGGGGACAATGAGCAGTTCTTC
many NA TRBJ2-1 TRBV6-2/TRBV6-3 CASSIPGLIYNEQFF TGTGCCAGCAGTATACCTGGGCTGATCTACAATGAGCAGTTCTTC
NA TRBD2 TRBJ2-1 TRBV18 CASSLSGMDEQFF TGTGCCAGCTCACTTAGCGGGATGGATGAGCAGTTCTTC
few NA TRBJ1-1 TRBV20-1 CSALRVTSNTEAFF TGCAGTGCGCTGAGGGTGACATCGAACACTGAAGCTTTCTTT
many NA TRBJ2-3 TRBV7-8 CASSLSGYPDTQYF TGTGCCAGCAGCTTAAGTGGGTACCCAGATACGCAGTATTTT
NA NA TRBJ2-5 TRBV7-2 CASSLWDGQETQYF TGTGCCAGCAGCTTATGGGACGGACAAGAGACCCAGTACTTC
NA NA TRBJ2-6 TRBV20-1 CSASGASSVLTF TGCAGTGCTAGCGGCGCCTCTAGCGTCCTGACTTTC
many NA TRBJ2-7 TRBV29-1 CSVRALTSYEQYF TGCAGCGTCCGGGCCCTAACCTCCTACGAGCAGTACTTC
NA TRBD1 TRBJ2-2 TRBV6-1 CASSRTGGRTGELFF TGTGCCAGCAGCCGGACAGGGGGCCGCACCGGGGAGCTGTTTTTT
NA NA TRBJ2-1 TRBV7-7 CASSRDLGVNEQFF TGTGCCAGCAGCCGAGACCTCGGGGTGAATGAGCAGTTCTTC
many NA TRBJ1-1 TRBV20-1 CSARSGNTEAFF TGCAGTGCTAGATCGGGGAATACTGAAGCTTTCTTT
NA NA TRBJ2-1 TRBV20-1 CSATGPSNNEQFF TGCAGTGCTACGGGACCCTCCAACAATGAGCAGTTCTTC
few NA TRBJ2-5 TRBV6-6 CASAGYQETQYF TGTGCCAGTGCCGGGTACCAAGAGACCCAGTACTTC
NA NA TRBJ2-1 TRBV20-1 CSARDPLFSRPNPEQFF TGCAGTGCTAGAGACCCCTTATTTTCCCGCCCAAACCCTGAGCAGTTCTTC
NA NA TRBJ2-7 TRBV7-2 CASSYPMGHNYEQYF TGTGCCAGCAGCTACCCGATGGGCCACAACTACGAGCAGTACTTC
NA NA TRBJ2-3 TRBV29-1 CSVVPPDTQYF TGCAGCGTTGTCCCCCCAGATACGCAGTATTTT
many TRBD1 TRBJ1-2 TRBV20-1 CSASQGAGGGYTF TGCAGTGCCTCACAGGGGGCGGGGGGTGGCTACACCTTC
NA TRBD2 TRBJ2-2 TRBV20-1 CSARVTSAGELFF TGCAGTGCTAGAGTTACTAGCGCCGGGGAGCTGTTTTTT
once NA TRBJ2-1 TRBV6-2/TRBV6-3 CASSYRRSYNEQFF TGTGCCAGCAGTTACAGGAGATCCTACAATGAGCAGTTCTTC
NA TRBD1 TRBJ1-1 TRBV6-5 CASSYAGTGLQAFF TGTGCCAGCAGTTATGCCGGGACAGGGTTGCAGGCTTTCTTT
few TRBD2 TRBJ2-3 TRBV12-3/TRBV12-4 CASSFSSGSTDTQYF TGTGCCAGCAGTTTCTCTAGCGGTAGCACAGATACGCAGTATTTT
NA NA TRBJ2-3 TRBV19 CASSDSVLSRSDTQYF TGTGCCAGTAGTGACAGCGTTCTTAGTAGGTCAGATACGCAGTATTTT
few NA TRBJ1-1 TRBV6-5 CAAKGRNWEAFF TGTGCCGCGAAGGGTAGGAATTGGGAAGCTTTCTTT
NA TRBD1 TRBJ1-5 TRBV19 CASRTGQGGNQPQHF TGTGCCAGTAGAACGGGACAGGGGGGAAATCAGCCCCAGCATTTT
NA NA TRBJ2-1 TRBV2 CASSPGPTYNEQFF TGTGCCAGCAGTCCGGGACCGACCTACAATGAGCAGTTCTTC